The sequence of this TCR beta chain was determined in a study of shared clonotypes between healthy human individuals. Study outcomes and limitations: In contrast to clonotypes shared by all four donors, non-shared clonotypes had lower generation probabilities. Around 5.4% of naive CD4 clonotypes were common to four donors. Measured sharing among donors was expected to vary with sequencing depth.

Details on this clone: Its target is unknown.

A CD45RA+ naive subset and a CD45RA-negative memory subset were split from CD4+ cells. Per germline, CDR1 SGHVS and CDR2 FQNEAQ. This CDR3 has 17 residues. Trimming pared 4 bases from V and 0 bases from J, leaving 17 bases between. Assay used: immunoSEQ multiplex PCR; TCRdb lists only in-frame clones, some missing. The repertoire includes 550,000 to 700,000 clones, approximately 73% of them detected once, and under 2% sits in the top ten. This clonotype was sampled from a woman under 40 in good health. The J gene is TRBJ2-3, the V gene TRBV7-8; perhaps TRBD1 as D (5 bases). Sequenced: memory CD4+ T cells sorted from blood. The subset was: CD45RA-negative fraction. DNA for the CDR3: TGTGCCAGCAGCTCCCGGTGGAACAGGCCTAGCACAGATACGCAGTATTTT. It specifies CASSSRWNRPSTDTQYF.